The entry that follows covers one T cell receptor (beta chain) sequence. This sample is drawn from a study of blood T cell repertoires in COVID-19. Study-level background: Sites in the United States, Italy and Spain provided acute and convalescent COVID-19 samples.

In the authors' workflow: How many nucleated cells were present was estimated from reference gene primer amplification. Clones were read by immunoSEQ multiplex PCR, and TCRdb kept only the in-frame ones, dropping some. V and J calls plus clone size are reproduced from that table; the DNA served to infer D and trimming. Here the sample spans some 220,000 clones, around 81% being singletons. The CDR3 contains 15 residues. Trimming left V 0 bases short and J 4 bases short, with 12 bases between. The V gene's germline CDR1 is SGHRS and CDR2 YFSETQ. The sequencing input was peripheral blood. The origin of this receptor is an older woman with active or convalescent COVID-19. This chain uses TRBV5-1 with TRBJ2-3; D is ambiguous. This CDR3 reads CASSLERRGSDTQYF. CDR3 sequence (DNA): TGCGCCAGCAGCTTGGAACGTCGAGGTTCAGATACGCAGTATTTT. The full variable domain, its missing parts supplied by reference TRBV5-1 and TRBJ2-3, is KAGVTQTPRYLIKTRGQQVTLSCSPISGHRSVSWYQQTPGQGLQFLFEYFSETQRNKGNFPGRFSGRQFSNSRSEMNVSTLELGDSALYLCASSLERRGSDTQYFGPGTRLTVL.